Here is one T cell receptor (beta chain) with its context. Its recognized antigen is unknown. It has no much larger one-base neighbor in the sample; base qualities were not kept. This sample's time point label indicates: baseline before first vaccination. Samples from vaccinated people were obtained from the UK trials COV001 and COV002, which included a single-blind randomized controlled phase 2/3 trial of AZD1222 (ChAdOx1 nCoV-19) in healthy adults. For TCRbeta chain sequencing, PBMC samples from trial participants were taken at day 0 and at day 28 after the second dose. The germline V gene specifies SGHDT as CDR1 and YYEEEE as CDR2. V has 4 bases trimmed and J has 5 bases trimmed; junction bases matching no gene number 9. From cysteine to phenylalanine, the CDR3 is 17 amino acids long. Only CDR3 DNA remains: 51 bases, in frame from the first base. This specimen comes from a study of T cell responses to AZD1222 COVID-19 vaccine (dated by TCRdb to the early 2020s). General notes on the study: AZD1222 recipients given second doses at about 4 weeks or at about 12 weeks were pooled, since spike-specific TCR depth and breadth were not found to differ between the two schedules. TCR sequencing covered 233 trial participants: 200 to 210 given two doses of AZD1222 and around 26 given two doses of MenACWY control vaccine. Trial participants were enrolled into age subgroups of 18-55, 56-69 and 70-plus years, which contained around 140, 26 and 57 TCR-sequenced participants, respectively. The paper's findings and limits, for the study overall: After two AZD1222 doses, spike-specific TCR breadth and depth were significantly higher than at day 0 and than in MenACWY recipients. Most participants were white British and females outnumbered males, and the authors suggested that clonal diversity may have been underestimated. CD4 TCRs associated with the vaccine covered the entire spike protein, and the dominant responses were in regions 160-218 and 743-854. Conclusions about previously exposed vaccinees were limited because only six AZD1222 recipients were SARS-CoV-2 seropositive at baseline. Because no day 14 peak-response samples were available, the repertoires could be characterized only after the peak T cell response. Reportedly, close to half of the unique spike-specific TCRs recognized epitopes lying outside the regions that are mutated in the B.1.351 and B.1.1.7 variants. The 56-69-year group was small, and its depth increase did not reach significance, likely because of low power.

The CDR3 regions of human TCRbeta chains were subjected to immunosequencing. The study's processing was this. Repertoire TCRs were matched against a reference library of SARS-CoV-2-specific TCRs generated with the MIRA antigen-specificity platform. Breadth was defined as the fraction of unique TCRs that were SARS-CoV-2-associated, and depth was defined as the fraction of total T cells that were SARS-CoV-2-associated. Using the MIRA data, every spike-specific TCR was mapped to the spike region that the TCR reacted to and assigned to either a CD4 or a CD8 class. Log10-transformed breadth and depth values were compared by one-way ANOVA with Sidak's multiple comparisons tests. The immuneACCESS repertoire file appears here via TCRdb, limited to in-frame rearrangements. These files lack a portion of the clones; in checked studies, under half of the deficit traces to unresolved V genes, and the cause of the others is not known. That table furnishes V, J and clone size, whereas the DNA furnished D and trimming. The sample table holds some 140,000 clones, of which around 90% were seen once. The ten most abundant clones make up 5.5% to 6.5% of the sample.

The V gene is TRBV5-6 and the J gene is TRBJ2-5, with 15 bases aligning to TRBD2. The sample consisted of peripheral blood, taken on day 0 of AZD1222 vaccination. The TCR comes from an adult in good health. The DNA reads TGTGCCAGCAGCCCAAATTCCGGGACTAGCGGGGGGGAGACCCAGTACTTC. The encoded protein is CASSPNSGTSGGETQYF.